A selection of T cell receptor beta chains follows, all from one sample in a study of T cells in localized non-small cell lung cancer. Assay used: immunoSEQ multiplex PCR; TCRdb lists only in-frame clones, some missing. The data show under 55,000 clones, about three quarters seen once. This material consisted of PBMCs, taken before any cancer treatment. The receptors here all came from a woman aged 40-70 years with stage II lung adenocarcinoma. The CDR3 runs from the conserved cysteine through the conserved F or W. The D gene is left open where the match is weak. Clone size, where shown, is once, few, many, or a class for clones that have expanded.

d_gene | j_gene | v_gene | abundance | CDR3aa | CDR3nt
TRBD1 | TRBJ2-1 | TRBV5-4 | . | CASSLRTGKQFF | TGTGCCAGCAGCCTACGGACAGGGAAGCAGTTCTTC
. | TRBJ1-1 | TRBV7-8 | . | CASSFRQVPTEAFF | TGTGCCAGCAGCTTCAGGCAGGTCCCCACTGAAGCTTTCTTT
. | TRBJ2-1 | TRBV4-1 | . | CASSPVGQGYNEQFF | TGCGCCAGCAGCCCAGTGGGGCAGGGGTACAATGAGCAGTTCTTC
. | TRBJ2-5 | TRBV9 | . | CASSSDSEETQYF | TGTGCCAGCAGTTCGGACAGCGAGGAGACCCAGTACTTC
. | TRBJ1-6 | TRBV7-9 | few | CASSLGQGSNSPLHF | TGTGCCAGCAGCTTAGGGCAGGGGAGTAATTCACCCCTCCACTTT
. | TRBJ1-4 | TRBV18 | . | CASSPQEGLNEKLFF | TGTGCCAGCTCACCACAGGAAGGGCTTAATGAAAAACTGTTTTTT
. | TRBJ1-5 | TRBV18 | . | CASSPGGEDQPQHF | TGTGCCAGCTCACCAGGGGGCGAGGATCAGCCCCAGCATTTT
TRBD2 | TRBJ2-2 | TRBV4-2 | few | CASSPPSGGGKRTGELFF | TGTGCCAGCAGCCCTCCTAGCGGGGGGGGGAAAAGGACCGGGGAGCTGTTTTTT
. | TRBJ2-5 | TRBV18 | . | CASSPGSETQYF | TGTGCCAGCTCACCAGGGTCCGAGACCCAGTACTTC
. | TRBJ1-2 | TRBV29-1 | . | CSVSTGINYGYTF | TGCAGCGTGTCGACAGGTATTAACTATGGCTACACCTTC
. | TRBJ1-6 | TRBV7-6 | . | CASSLAGEGSPLHF | TGTGCCAGCAGCTTAGCGGGGGAAGGGTCACCCCTCCACTTT
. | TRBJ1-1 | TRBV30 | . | CAWSVRRLNTEAFF | TGTGCCTGGAGTGTACGGAGACTGAACACTGAAGCTTTCTTT
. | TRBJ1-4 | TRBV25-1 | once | CASSGVSEKLFF | TGTGCCAGCAGTGGGGTTTCTGAAAAACTGTTTTTT
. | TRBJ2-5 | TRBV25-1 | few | CASSVAGQETQYF | TGTGCCAGCAGTGTGGCCGGGCAAGAGACCCAGTACTTC
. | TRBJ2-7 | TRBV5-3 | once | CARSLAPVGCSYEQYF | TGTGCCAGAAGCTTGGCTCCAGTCGGGTGTTCCTACGAGCAGTACTTC
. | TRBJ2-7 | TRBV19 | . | CASSIAVALSYEQYF | TGTGCCAGTAGTATAGCCGTTGCCCTATCCTACGAGCAGTACTTC
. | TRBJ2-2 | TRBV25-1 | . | CASSEGTIGVGELFF | TGTGCCAGCAGTGAGGGGACAATCGGGGTCGGGGAGCTGTTTTTT
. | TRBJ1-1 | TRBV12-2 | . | CASRIRTENTEAFF | TGTGCAAGTCGCATCCGGACGGAGAACACTGAAGCTTTCTTT
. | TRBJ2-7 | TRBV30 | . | CAWGGTATYEQYF | TGTGCCTGGGGGGGGACCGCTACCTACGAGCAGTACTTC
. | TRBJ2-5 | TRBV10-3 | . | CAISPRLEGFQETQYF | TGTGCCATCAGCCCTCGACTAGAGGGGTTCCAAGAGACCCAGTACTTC
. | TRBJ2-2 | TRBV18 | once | CASSTDANTGELFF | TGTGCCAGCTCAACGGATGCGAACACCGGGGAGCTGTTTTTT
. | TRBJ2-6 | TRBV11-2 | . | CASSYSGVSGANVLTF | TGTGCCAGCAGCTACTCAGGGGTTTCCGGGGCCAACGTCCTGACTTTC
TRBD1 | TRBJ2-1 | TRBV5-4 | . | CASSFSGTGYNEQFF | TGTGCCAGCAGCTTCTCCGGGACAGGGTACAATGAGCAGTTCTTC
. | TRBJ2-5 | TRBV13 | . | CASRDQETQYF | TGTGCCAGCAGAGATCAAGAGACCCAGTACTTC
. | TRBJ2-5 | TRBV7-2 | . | CASSLNGGGAQETQYF | TGTGCCAGCAGCTTAAATGGTGGGGGGGCTCAAGAGACCCAGTACTTC
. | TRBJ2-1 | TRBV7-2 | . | CASSLPGHGNEQFF | TGTGCCAGCAGCTTACCGGGACACGGCAATGAGCAGTTCTTC
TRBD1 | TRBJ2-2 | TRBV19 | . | CASSKGQGRAGELFF | TGTGCCAGTAGTAAGGGACAGGGTCGTGCCGGGGAGCTGTTTTTT
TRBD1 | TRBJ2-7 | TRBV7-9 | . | CASSLEAGGPYEQYF | TGTGCCAGCAGCTTAGAGGCAGGGGGCCCCTACGAGCAGTACTTC
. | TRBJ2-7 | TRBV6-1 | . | CASSEILPVAETTYEQYF | TGTGCCAGCAGTGAAATCCTTCCTGTGGCAGAAACAACCTACGAGCAGTACTTC
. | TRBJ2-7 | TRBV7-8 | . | CASSSSRSYEQYF | TGTGCCAGCAGCTCCAGCAGATCCTACGAGCAGTACTTC
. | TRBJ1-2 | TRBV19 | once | CASSSGHNPSYGYTF | TGTGCCAGTAGTTCGGGACATAACCCCTCCTATGGCTACACCTTC
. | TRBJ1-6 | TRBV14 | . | CASSQVLASPLHF | TGTGCCAGCAGCCAAGTTTTGGCTTCACCCCTCCACTTT
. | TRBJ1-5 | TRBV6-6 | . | CASSYSTSGQPQHF | TGTGCCAGCAGTTACTCGACGTCGGGACAGCCCCAGCATTTT
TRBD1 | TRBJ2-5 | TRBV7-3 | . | CASSRKPGGETQYF | TGTGCCAGCAGCCGTAAACCAGGGGGCGAGACCCAGTACTTC
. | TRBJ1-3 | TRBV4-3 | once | CASSQVQDPGNTIYF | TGCGCCAGCAGCCAAGTTCAGGACCCTGGAAACACCATATATTTT
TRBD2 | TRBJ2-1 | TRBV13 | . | CASSLGVAGSSYNEQFF | TGTGCCAGCAGCTTAGGGGTAGCGGGAAGCTCCTACAATGAGCAGTTCTTC
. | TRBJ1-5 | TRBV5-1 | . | CASLLWDTTNPWHF | TGCGCCAGTCTTTTATGGGACACCACTAACCCCTGGCATTTT
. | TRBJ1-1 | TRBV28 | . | CASSLADPGPLNTEAFF | TGTGCCAGCAGTTTAGCGGACCCGGGGCCCTTGAACACTGAAGCTTTCTTT
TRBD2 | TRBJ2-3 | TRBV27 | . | CATGLAGADTQYF | TGTGCCACCGGACTAGCGGGGGCAGATACGCAGTATTTT
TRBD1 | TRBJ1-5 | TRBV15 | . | CATGDSSNQPQHF | TGTGCCACCGGGGACAGCAGCAATCAGCCCCAGCATTTT
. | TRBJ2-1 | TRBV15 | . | CATSMNLYTEQFF | TGTGCCACCAGCATGAACTTGTACACTGAGCAGTTCTTC
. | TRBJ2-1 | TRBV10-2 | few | CASRLYNEQFF | TGCGCCAGCAGATTGTACAATGAGCAGTTCTTC
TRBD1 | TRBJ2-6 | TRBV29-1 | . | CSVGGRDRGSGANVLTF | TGCAGCGTTGGGGGCCGGGACAGGGGTTCTGGGGCCAACGTCCTGACTTTC
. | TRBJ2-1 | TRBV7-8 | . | CASSLVEDDYNEQFF | TGTGCCAGCAGCTTAGTGGAGGACGACTACAATGAGCAGTTCTTC
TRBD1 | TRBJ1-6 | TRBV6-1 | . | CASRPLQQGAGHF | TGTGCCAGCAGACCGCTCCAACAGGGGGCCGGCCACTTT
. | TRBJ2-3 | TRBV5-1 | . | CASSLGIGATDTQYF | TGCGCCAGCAGCTTGGGTATCGGGGCCACAGATACGCAGTATTTT
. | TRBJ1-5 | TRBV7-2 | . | CASSFNNQPQHF | TGTGCCAGCAGCTTTAACAATCAGCCCCAGCATTTT
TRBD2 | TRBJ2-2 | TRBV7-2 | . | CASSLGLAGGNTGELFF | TGTGCCAGCAGCTTAGGGCTAGCGGGGGGGAACACCGGGGAGCTGTTTTTT
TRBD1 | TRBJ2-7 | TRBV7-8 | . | CASILGGQVHEQYF | TGTGCCAGCATCCTCGGGGGACAGGTCCACGAGCAGTACTTC
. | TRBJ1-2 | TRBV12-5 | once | CASSGSNYGYTF | TGTGCTAGTTCCGGGTCTAACTATGGCTACACCTTC
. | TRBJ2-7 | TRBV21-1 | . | CASSKVRGGTGRRKTSYEQYF | TGTGCCAGCAGCAAAGTAAGGGGAGGGACAGGGAGGAGAAAAACTTCCTACGAGCAGTACTTC
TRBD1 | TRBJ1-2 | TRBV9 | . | CASSAVAQGWGNYGYTF | TGTGCCAGCAGCGCCGTCGCACAGGGGTGGGGGAACTATGGCTACACCTTC
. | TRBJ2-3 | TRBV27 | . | CASSLYPEAADTQYF | TGTGCCAGCAGTTTATACCCTGAGGCGGCCGATACGCAGTATTTT
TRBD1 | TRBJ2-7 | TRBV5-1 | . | CASSLGRGQGGEQYF | TGCGCCAGCAGCTTGGGCCGGGGACAGGGTGGAGAGCAGTACTTC
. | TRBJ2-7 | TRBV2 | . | CASTERVSYEQYF | TGTGCCAGCACCGAAAGGGTCTCCTACGAGCAGTACTTC